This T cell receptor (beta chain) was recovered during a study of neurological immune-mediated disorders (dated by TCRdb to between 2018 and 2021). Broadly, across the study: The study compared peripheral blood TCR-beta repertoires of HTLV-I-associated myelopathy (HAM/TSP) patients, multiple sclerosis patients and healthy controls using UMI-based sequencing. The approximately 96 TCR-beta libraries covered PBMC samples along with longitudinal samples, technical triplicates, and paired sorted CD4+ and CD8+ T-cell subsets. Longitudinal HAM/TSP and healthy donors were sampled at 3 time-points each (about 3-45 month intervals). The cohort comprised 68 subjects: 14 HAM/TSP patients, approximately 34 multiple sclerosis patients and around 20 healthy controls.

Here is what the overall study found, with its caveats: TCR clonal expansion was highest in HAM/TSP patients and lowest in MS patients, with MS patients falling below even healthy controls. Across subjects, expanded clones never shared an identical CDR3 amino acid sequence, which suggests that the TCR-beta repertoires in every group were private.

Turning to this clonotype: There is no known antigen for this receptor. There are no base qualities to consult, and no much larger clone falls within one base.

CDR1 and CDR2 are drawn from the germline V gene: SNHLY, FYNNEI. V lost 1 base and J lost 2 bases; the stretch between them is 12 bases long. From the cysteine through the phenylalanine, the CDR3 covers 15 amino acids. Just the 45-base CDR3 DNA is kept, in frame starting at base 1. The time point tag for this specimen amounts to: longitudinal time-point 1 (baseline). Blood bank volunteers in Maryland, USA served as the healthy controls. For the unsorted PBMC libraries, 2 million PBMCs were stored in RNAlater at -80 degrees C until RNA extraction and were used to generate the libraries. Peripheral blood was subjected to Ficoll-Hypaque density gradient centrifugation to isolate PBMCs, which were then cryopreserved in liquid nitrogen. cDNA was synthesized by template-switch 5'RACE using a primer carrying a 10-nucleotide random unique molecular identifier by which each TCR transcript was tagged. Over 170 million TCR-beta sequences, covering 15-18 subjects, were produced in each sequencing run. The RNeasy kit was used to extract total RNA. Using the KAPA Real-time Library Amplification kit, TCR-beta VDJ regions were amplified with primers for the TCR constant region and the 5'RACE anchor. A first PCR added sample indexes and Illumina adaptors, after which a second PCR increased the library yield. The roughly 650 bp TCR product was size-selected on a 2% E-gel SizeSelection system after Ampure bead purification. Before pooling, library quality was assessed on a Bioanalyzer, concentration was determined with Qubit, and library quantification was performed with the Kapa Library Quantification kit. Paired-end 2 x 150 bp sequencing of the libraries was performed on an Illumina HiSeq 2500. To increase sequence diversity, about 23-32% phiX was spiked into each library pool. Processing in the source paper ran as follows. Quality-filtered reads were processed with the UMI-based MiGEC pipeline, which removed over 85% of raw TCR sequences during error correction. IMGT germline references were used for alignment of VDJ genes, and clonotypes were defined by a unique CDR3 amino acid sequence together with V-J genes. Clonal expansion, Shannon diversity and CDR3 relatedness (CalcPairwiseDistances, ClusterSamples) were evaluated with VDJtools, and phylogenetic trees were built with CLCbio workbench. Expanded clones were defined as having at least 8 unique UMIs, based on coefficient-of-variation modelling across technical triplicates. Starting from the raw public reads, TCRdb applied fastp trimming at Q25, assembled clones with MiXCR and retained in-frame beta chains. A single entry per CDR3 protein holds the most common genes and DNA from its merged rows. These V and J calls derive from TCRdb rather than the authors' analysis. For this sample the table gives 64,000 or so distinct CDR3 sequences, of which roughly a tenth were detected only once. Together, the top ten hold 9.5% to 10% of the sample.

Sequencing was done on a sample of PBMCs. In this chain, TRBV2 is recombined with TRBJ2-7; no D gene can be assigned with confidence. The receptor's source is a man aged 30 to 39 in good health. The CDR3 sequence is CASSEVPGRTYEQYF. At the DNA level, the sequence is TGTGCCAGCAGTGAAGTCCCCGGGCGCACCTACGAGCAGTACTTC.